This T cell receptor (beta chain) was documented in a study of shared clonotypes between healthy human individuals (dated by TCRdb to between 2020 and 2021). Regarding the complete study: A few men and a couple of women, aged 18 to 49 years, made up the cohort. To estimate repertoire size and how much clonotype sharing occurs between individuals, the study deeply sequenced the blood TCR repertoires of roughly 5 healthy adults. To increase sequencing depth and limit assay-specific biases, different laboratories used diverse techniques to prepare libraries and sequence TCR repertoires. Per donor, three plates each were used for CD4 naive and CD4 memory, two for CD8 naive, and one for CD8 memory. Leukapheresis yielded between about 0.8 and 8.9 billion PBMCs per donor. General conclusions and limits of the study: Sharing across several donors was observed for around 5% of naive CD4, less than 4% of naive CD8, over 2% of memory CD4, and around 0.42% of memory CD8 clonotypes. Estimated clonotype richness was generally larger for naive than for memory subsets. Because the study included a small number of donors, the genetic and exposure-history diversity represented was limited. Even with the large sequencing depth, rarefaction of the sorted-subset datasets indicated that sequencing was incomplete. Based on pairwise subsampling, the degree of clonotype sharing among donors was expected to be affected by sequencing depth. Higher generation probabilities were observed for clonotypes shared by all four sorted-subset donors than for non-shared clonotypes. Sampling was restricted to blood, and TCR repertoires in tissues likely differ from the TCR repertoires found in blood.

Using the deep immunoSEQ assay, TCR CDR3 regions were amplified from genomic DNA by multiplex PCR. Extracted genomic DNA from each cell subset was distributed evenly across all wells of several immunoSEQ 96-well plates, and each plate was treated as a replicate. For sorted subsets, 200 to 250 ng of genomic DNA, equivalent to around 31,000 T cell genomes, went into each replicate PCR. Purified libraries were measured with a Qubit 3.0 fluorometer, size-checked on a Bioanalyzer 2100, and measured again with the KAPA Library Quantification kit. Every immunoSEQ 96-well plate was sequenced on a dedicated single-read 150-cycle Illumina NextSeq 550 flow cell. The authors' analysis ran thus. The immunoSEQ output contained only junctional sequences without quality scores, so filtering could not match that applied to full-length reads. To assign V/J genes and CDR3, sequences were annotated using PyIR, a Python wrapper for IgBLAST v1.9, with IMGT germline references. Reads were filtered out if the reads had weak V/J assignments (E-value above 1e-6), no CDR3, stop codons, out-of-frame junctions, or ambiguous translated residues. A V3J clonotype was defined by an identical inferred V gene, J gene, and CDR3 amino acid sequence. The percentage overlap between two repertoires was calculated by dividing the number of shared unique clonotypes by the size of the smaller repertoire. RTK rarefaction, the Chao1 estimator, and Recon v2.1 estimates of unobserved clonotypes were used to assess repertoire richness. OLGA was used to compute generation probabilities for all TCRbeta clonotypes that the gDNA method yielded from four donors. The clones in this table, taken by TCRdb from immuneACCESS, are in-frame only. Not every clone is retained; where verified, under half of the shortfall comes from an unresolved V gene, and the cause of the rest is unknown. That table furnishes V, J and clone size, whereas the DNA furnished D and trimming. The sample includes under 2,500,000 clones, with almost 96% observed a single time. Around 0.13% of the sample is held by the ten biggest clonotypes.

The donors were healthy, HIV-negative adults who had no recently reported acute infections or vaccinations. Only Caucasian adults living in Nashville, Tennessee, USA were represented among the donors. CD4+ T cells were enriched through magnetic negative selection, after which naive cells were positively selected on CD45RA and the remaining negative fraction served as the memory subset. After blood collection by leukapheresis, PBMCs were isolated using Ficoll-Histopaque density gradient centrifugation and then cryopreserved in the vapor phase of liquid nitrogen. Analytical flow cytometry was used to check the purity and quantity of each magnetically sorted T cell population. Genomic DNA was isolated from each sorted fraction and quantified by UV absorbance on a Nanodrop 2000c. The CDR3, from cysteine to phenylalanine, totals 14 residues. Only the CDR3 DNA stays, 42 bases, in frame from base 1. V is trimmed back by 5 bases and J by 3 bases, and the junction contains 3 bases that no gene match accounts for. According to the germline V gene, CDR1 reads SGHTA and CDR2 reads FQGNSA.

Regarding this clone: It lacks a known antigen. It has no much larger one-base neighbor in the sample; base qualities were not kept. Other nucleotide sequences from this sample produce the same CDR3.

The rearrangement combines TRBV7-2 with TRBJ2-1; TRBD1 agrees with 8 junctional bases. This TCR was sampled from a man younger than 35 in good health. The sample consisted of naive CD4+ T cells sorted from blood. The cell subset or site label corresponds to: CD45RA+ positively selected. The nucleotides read TGTGCCAGCAGCCCGGGACAGGTCTACAATGAGCAGTTCTTC. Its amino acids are CASSPGQVYNEQFF.